One and the same sample provided the 19 T cell receptor beta chains below, sequenced in a study of long-term antiretroviral therapy in people with HIV. Runs used v3.0 of the immunoSEQ assay and were done at survey level. Some clones are missing from TCRdb's copy, which holds only in-frame ones; the method was immunoSEQ multiplex PCR. Seen here are 30,000 to 40,000 clones, 80% to 90% observed once, and the top ten hold 3.5% to 5%. The sample here was unsorted PBMCs, taken just before starting antiretroviral therapy. These receptors were obtained from a woman under 30 with HIV.

The chain is built from TRBV29-1 and TRBJ1-1, with D perhaps matching TRBD1 (6 bases). The V end lost 7 bases, the J end lost 0 bases, and 18 bases lay between the germline ends. The CDR3 runs 15 residues. The germline V gene has CDR1 SQVTM and CDR2 ANQGSEA. In DNA, the CDR3 is TGCAGCGCGTTGGCAGGGGAAGGAATGAACACTGAAGCTTTCTTT. It yields the protein CSALAGEGMNTEAFF.

The CDR3 nucleotides are TGTGCCAGCAGCTTATACGGCGGAGCGGGGGGGAACTACGAGCAGTACTTC. The encoded protein is CASSLYGGAGGNYEQYF. V and J are TRBV7-9 and TRBJ2-7; 10 bases fit TRBD2. This CDR3 spans 17 amino acids. CDR1 SEHNR and CDR2 FQNEAQ come from the germline V gene (reference sequence). Trimming cost V 2 bases and J 3 bases; bases outside gene matches: 10.

The rearrangement links TRBV7-9 to TRBJ2-2, with D unclear. The CDR3 loop spans 14 amino acids. Germline CDR1 reads SEHNR; CDR2 reads FQNEAQ (reference sequence). The V end was cut by 1 base, the J end by 7 bases, with 10 bases between. CDR3 region: CASSLVGSSGELFF. For the CDR3, the DNA is TGTGCCAGCAGCTTAGTGGGTTCGAGCGGGGAGCTGTTTTTT.

The CDR3 sequence is CASSQADRAGYTF. The CDR3 bases are TGCGCCAGCAGCCAGGCGGACAGGGCTGGCTACACCTTC. The V gene is TRBV4-1, the J gene TRBJ1-2; 8 nucleotides match TRBD1. The V gene end was trimmed by 3 bases and the J gene end by 7 bases; junction bases not matched to a gene: 4. CDR1 is MGHRA, CDR2 YSYEKL, per germline. CDR3 length: 13 residues.

The rearrangement uses TRBV6-4 and TRBJ2-3; 11 nucleotides align to TRBD2. The V segment lost 3 bases and the J segment 0 bases; nucleotides outside the gene matches: 11. The CDR3 has 19 residues. Germline CDR1 is MRHNA and CDR2 is SNTAGT. The CDR3 loop reads CASSEPGTSGLTSTDTQYF. CDR3 DNA: TGTGCCAGCAGTGAACCCGGGACTAGCGGACTTACTAGCACAGATACGCAGTATTTT.

The chain carries TRBV25-1 and TRBJ2-1; 7 bases align to TRBD2. The CDR3 sequence is 15 residues long. J was trimmed by 6 bases and V by 1 base; bases with no gene match: 6. CDR1 and CDR2 (germline): MGHDK, SYGVNS. CDR3 loop: CASSESGGIGNEQFF. The CDR3 DNA reads TGTGCCAGCAGTGAATCGGGAGGAATTGGCAATGAGCAGTTCTTC.

The chain joins TRBV18 to TRBJ1-1, with D unresolved. Trimming took off 3 bases at V and 6 bases at J, with 8 bases between the two ends. The CDR3 consists of 12 residues. CDR1 KGHSH and CDR2 LQKENI come from the germline V gene. The CDR3 sequence is CASSPSLPEAFF. For the CDR3, the DNA is TGTGCCAGCTCACCCTCCTTGCCTGAAGCTTTCTTT.

The V and J genes are TRBV4-3 and TRBJ2-5; a weak D match, TRBD2 (7 bases). The J call could be wrong; TRBJ2-7 is a better fit for the DNA end. CDR3 length: 16 amino acids. Germline V gene lookup returns CDR1 LGHNA and CDR2 YSLEER. CDR3: CASSQDFAEGGHEQYF. For the CDR3, the DNA is TGCGCCAGCAGCCAAGATTTTGCCGAGGGGGGGCACGAGCAGTACTTC.

The chain is built from TRBV5-1 and TRBJ2-5; 8 bases agree with TRBD2. Looked up from germline, CDR1 is SGHRS and CDR2 is YFSETQ. The CDR3 extends over 15 amino acids. The trim removed 2 bases at V and 5 bases at J, leaving 8 bases unmatched. CDR3 DNA: TGCGCCAGCAGCTTTACTAGCGGAGGGGGGGAGACCCAGTACTTC. Its protein product is CASSFTSGGGETQYF.

The table lists this clone with a few counts. The chain has TRBV28 and TRBJ1-5; D remains ambiguous. Germline CDR1 is MDHEN and CDR2 is SYDVKM. V lost 7 bases and J 3 bases, leaving 7 bases between the germline ends. This CDR3 is built from 12 residues. Written as DNA, the CDR3 is TGTGCCAGCACCCCCCTCAATCAGCCCCAGCATTTT. Residues: CASTPLNQPQHF. The entire variable domain, with the rest obtained from reference TRBV28 and TRBJ1-5, is as follows: DVKVTQSSRYLVKRTGEKVFLECVQDMDHENMFWYRQDPGLGLRLIYFSYDVKMKEKGDIPEGYSVSREKKERFSLILESASTNQTSMYLCASTPLNQPQHFGDGTRLSIL.

This chain uses TRBV5-4 with TRBJ2-7; D is ambiguous. The CDR3 length is 13 residues. The V gene lost 0 bases and the J gene lost 3 bases, with 7 bases spanning the gap. CDR1 SGHNT and CDR2 YYREEE come from the germline V gene (reference sequence). The CDR3 reads CASSLADGYEQYF. The CDR3, as DNA: TGTGCCAGCAGCTTGGCCGACGGCTACGAGCAGTACTTC.

The chain links TRBV5-4 to TRBJ2-7, with 7 bases that match TRBD1. The trim removed 4 bases at V and 0 bases at J, leaving 4 bases unmatched. Germline assignment: CDR1 SGHNT and CDR2 YYREEE (reference sequence). The CDR3 runs 14 residues. In DNA form, the CDR3 reads TGTGCCAGCAGCCCAGGGGGATACTCCTACGAGCAGTACTTC. Amino acids: CASSPGGYSYEQYF.

The chain combines TRBV19 with TRBJ2-2, with 7 bases aligning to TRBD2. J gave up 0 bases and V 9 bases, and 1 base lay outside the gene matches. There are 13 residues in the CDR3. Germline V lookup: CDR1 LNHDA, CDR2 SQIVND (reference sequence). CDR3 residues: CASGRPNTGELFF. CDR3 nucleotides: TGTGCCAGCGGGAGGCCGAACACCGGGGAGCTGTTTTTT.

This chain connects TRBV7-6 to TRBJ2-3, with D perhaps matching TRBD2 (6 bases). Per germline, CDR1 SGHVS and CDR2 FNYEAQ. Trimming removed 1 base at V and 3 bases at J, with 11 bases between. CDR3 length: 15 residues. CDR3 sequence reads: CASSLELASTDTQYF. CDR3 bases: TGTGCCAGCAGCTTAGAACTAGCATCGACAGATACGCAGTATTTT.

Here the CDR3 DNA reads TGCGCCAGCAGTGACCTAGCGGGAGGGCCGGTTGAGCAGTTCTTC. Encoded protein: CASSDLAGGPVEQFF. V gene TRBV10-1 combines with J gene TRBJ2-1, with 12 bases fitting TRBD2. After removal of 3 bases from V and 9 bases from J, the junction contained 6 bases not matched to a gene. The CDR3 is 15 residues long. Germline V gene sequence: CDR1 WNHNN, CDR2 SYGVQD (reference sequence).

As for this clone: A read error likely explains this, since a far larger clone differs by one base. The rearrangement joins TRBV9 to TRBJ2-1; D is unclear. Per germline, CDR1 SGDLS and CDR2 YYNGEE. The CDR3 length is 11 residues. Deletions cut 2 bases from V and 5 bases from J, with 2 bases between. CDR3 loop: CASSVNNEQFF. The CDR3 DNA sequence: TGTGCCAGCAGCGTCAACAATGAGCAGTTCTTC.

Worth noting for this clone: This sample includes further DNA sequences coding for the same CDR3. The chain recombines TRBV19 with TRBJ2-5; 11 nucleotides align to TRBD2. The CDR3 sequence is 15 residues long. CDR1 is LNHDA and CDR2 is SQIVND in the germline V gene (reference sequence). V trimming: 5 bases; J trimming: 5 bases; junction bases outside the gene matches: 7. The CDR3 DNA sequence: TGTGCCAGTAGTCGTACTAGCGGGAGTTTGGAGACCCAGTACTTC. The encoded protein is CASSRTSGSLETQYF.

The chain carries TRBV5-4 and TRBJ1-2; TRBD1 agrees at 7 bases. V was clipped by 4 bases and J by 1 base; unmatched bases: 4. The CDR3 sequence is 14 residues long. CDR1 and CDR2 from the germline V gene are SGHNT and YYREEE (reference sequence). CDR3 sequence (DNA): TGTGCCAGCAGCGGGCAGGGGGGTAACTATGGCTACACCTTC. Protein product: CASSGQGGNYGYTF.

The chain employs TRBV4-3 and TRBJ2-2; D might be TRBD2 (7 bases). The ends were cut back, 0 bases at V and 7 bases at J, with 15 bases in the middle. This CDR3 is 16 amino acids long. Germline CDR1 is LGHNA and CDR2 is YSLEER. CDR3 loop: CASSQDLAGEGGELFF. CDR3 nucleotides: TGCGCCAGCAGCCAAGATCTGGCAGGGGAGGGCGGGGAGCTGTTTTTT.